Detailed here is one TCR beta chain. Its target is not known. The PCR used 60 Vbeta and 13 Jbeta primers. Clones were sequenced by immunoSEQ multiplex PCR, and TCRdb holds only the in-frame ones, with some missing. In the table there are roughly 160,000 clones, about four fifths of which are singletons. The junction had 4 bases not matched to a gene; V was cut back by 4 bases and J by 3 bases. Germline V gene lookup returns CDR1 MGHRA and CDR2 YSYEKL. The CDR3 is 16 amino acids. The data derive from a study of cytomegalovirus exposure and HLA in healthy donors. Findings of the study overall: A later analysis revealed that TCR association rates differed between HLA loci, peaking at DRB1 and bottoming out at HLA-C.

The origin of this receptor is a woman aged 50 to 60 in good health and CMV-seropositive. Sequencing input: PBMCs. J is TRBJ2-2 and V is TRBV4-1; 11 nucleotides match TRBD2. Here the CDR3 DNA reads TGCGCCAGCAGCCGGGCGGGACTAGCGGACACCGGGGAGCTGTTTTTT. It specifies CASSRAGLADTGELFF.